This TCR beta chain originates from a study of blood T cell repertoires in COVID-19. Across the study: Italy, Spain and the United States were the sources of the convalescent and acute COVID-19 samples. T cells, B-cell-depleted T cells, or PBMCs supplied cDNA or gDNA.

This table comes from immunoSEQ multiplex PCR, and its TCRdb copy is limited to in-frame clones, with some not included. Here the sample spans more than 100,000 clones, more than 85% being singletons. This TCR derives from a man aged 45-65 years with active or convalescent COVID-19. Sequencing was done on a sample of peripheral blood.

The CDR3 loop reads CASSLMGTSHNQPQHF. In DNA form, the CDR3 reads TGCGCCAGCAGCCTGATGGGCACATCACATAATCAGCCCCAGCATTTT. The chain employs TRBV4-3 and TRBJ1-5; D ambiguous. Trimming stripped 4 bases from V and 4 bases from J, with 17 bases between. The CDR3 spans 16 residues. CDR1 LGHNA and CDR2 YSLEER come from the germline V gene.